This entry lists 3 T cell receptor beta chains sequenced from one sample in a study of blood T cells in healthy people across ages. A second roughly 7 to 11 cycle PCR used barcoded and J-beta primers. TCRdb re-called the 5' RACE reads through MiXCR, storing one row per CDR3 protein. The table records about 1.7 million distinct CDR3 sequences, under 30% of them present only once. The specimen was blood. All receptors derive from a woman aged 25-40 years in good health.

This clonotype showed up just a few times. The chain uses TRBV20-1 and TRBJ1-5; D possibly corresponds to TRBD1 (6 bases). Germline CDR1 DFQATT, CDR2 SNEGSKA (reference sequence). The CDR3 runs 16 residues. Trimming pared 6 bases from V and 0 bases from J, leaving 18 bases between. CDR3 loop: CSALAQGPYSNQPQHF. CDR3 bases: TGCAGTGCCCTCGCACAGGGCCCATATAGCAATCAGCCCCAGCATTTT.

The chain has TRBV29-1 and TRBJ2-6; D might be TRBD2 (5 bases). Trimming shortened V by 5 bases and J by 3 bases, and 17 bases separated the two germline ends. The germline CDR1 and CDR2 sequences are SQVTM and ANQGSEA. CDR3 length: 16 residues. The CDR3 nucleotides are TGCAGCGTTCGGGATGCCTTATTCGGTGGGGCCAACGTCCTGACTTTC. It is translated as CSVRDALFGGANVLTF.

This clonotype was seen ten or more times. V and J are TRBV12-3 or TRBV12-4 and TRBJ2-7, with no clear D. Between the trimmed V and J ends, which lost 4 bases and 0 bases, there was a span of 10 bases. The CDR3 is 14 amino acids. CDR3 amino acids: CASSSLTSSYEQYF. CDR3 bases: TGTGCCAGCAGTTCTTTAACGAGCTCCTACGAGCAGTACTTC.